Following are 17 T cell receptor beta chains from one sample sequenced in a study of blood T cell repertoires in COVID-19. Sequencing was performed with immunoSEQ multiplex PCR; in TCRdb, only in-frame clones are kept and a portion is missing. The table records over 60,000 clones, 90% of them present only once. Input material: peripheral blood. These receptors were obtained from a man aged 55 to 70 with acute or convalescent COVID-19.

The V call is TRBV10-3, the J call TRBJ1-4; 11 positions match TRBD1. Germline CDR1 is ENHRY and CDR2 is SYGVKD. This CDR3 is built from 19 residues. V lost 3 bases, J lost 2 bases, and 11 bases stayed unmatched. CDR3 in DNA: TGTGCCATCAGTGACCCGGAGGGGGACAGGGGGACGACTAATGAAAAACTGTTTTTT. This gives the protein CAISDPEGDRGTTNEKLFF.

This clone qualifies as medium-sized. The chain has TRBV11-2 and TRBJ1-3; 8 bases line up with TRBD1. With 5 bases clipped from V and 4 bases from J, the junction kept 7 bases outside the gene matches. CDR3 size: 15 residues. CDR1 SGHAT and CDR2 FQNNGV come from the germline V gene. This CDR3 reads CASSAAQGAGNTIYF. CDR3 DNA sequence: TGTGCCAGCAGCGCGGCCCAGGGGGCGGGAAACACCATATATTTT.

The chain links TRBV6-5 to TRBJ1-1; 7 positions match TRBD1. Trimming at V came to 6 bases and at J to 1 base, leaving 5 bases not matched to a gene. CDR3 length: 14 residues. CDR1 is MNHEY, CDR2 SVGAGI, per germline. Here the CDR3 DNA reads TGTGCCAGCAGGGCCGGGACAGCGAACACTGAAGCTTTCTTT. Its translation: CASRAGTANTEAFF.

This rearrangement joins TRBV12-5 to TRBJ2-1, with 9 bases lining up with TRBD1. The CDR3 runs 15 residues. The germline V gene encodes CDR1 LGHNT and CDR2 FRNRAP. The junction had 8 bases not matched to a gene; V was cut back by 4 bases and J by 7 bases. CDR3 sequence: CASGSLTGQGNEQFF. CDR3 nucleotide sequence: TGTGCTAGTGGTTCCCTCACAGGACAGGGGAATGAGCAGTTCTTC.

V and J are TRBV30 and TRBJ1-2; D gene ambiguous. CDR1 is GTSNPN, CDR2 SVGIG, per germline (reference sequence). V was trimmed by 2 bases and J by 5 bases, leaving 21 bases between them. This CDR3 region has 16 residues. In DNA, the CDR3 is TGTGCCTGGAGTCTTAGCGCCGTCCCGGCGGGGTATGGCTACACCTTC. It encodes CAWSLSAVPAGYGYTF.

The genes are TRBV18 and TRBJ1-2; 7 bases fit TRBD1. The CDR3 has 14 amino acids. The germline V gene encodes CDR1 KGHSH and CDR2 LQKENI. The junction had 5 bases not matched to a gene; V was cut back by 5 bases and J by 2 bases. In nucleotides, the CDR3 is TGTGCCAGCTCAACCACGACAGGGAACTATGGCTACACCTTC. Encoded protein: CASSTTTGNYGYTF.

The chain links TRBV9 to TRBJ1-2; TRBD1 matches at 9 bases. CDR3 length: 17 amino acids. The germline CDR1 and CDR2 sequences are SGDLS and YYNGEE. With V trimmed by 3 bases and J by 4 bases, 13 bases remained unmatched. DNA for the CDR3: TGTGCCAGCAGCGCTTCGGTAGGGGACAGGGCTAGCTATGGCTACACCTTC. It translates to CASSASVGDRASYGYTF.

J is TRBJ1-2 and V is TRBV15; D is unresolved. The germline V gene has CDR1 LNHNV and CDR2 YYDKDF (reference sequence). The V and J ends lost 8 bases and 4 bases respectively, with 20 bases between them. CDR3 length: 15 residues. The CDR3, as DNA: TGTGCCACCTCCCGACCAACTCAGGTCTTCTATGGCTACACCTTC. Protein product: CATSRPTQVFYGYTF.

The chain uses TRBV30 and TRBJ2-2; no definite D call. The CDR3 has 12 residues. Trimming cost V 0 bases and J 7 bases, with 6 bases left between them. Looked up from germline, CDR1 is GTSNPN and CDR2 is SVGIG (reference sequence). The CDR3 loop is CAWSVEIGELFF. The CDR3 DNA reads TGTGCCTGGAGTGTAGAGATCGGGGAGCTGTTTTTT.

The chain joins TRBV5-1 to TRBJ1-3, with 7 nucleotides matching TRBD1. The CDR3 is 16 amino acids. Germline lookup yields CDR1 SGHRS and CDR2 YFSETQ. The junction had 10 bases not matched to a gene; V was cut back by 7 bases and J by 0 bases. Here the CDR3 DNA reads TGCGCCAGCTCGAGAGGGGGACAGAGCTCTGGAAACACCATATATTTT. This encodes CASSRGGQSSGNTIYF.

The chain has TRBV4-1 and TRBJ2-1; D might be TRBD2 (6 bases). The CDR3 spans 14 residues. Per germline, CDR1 MGHRA and CDR2 YSYEKL. With 2 bases removed from V and 6 bases from J, the gap between germline ends came to 11 bases. The CDR3 sequence is CASSQHRDSNEQFF. The CDR3 DNA sequence: TGCGCCAGCAGCCAACACCGGGACTCCAATGAGCAGTTCTTC.

The chain employs TRBV7-8 and TRBJ2-3; 8 nucleotides agree with TRBD1. V shed 5 bases and J 13 bases; nucleotides not matched to a gene: 8. Looked up from germline, CDR1 is SGHVS and CDR2 is FQNEAQ. CDR3 length equals 12 residues. CDR3 nucleotides: TGTGCCAGCAGCCTCTACAGGGGGTCCGAGTATTTT. Its translation: CASSLYRGSEYF.

This clone has a handful of counts. The rearrangement links TRBV3-1 (or the pseudogene TRBV3-2) to TRBJ2-5; TRBD2 matches at 9 bases. The CDR3 loop spans 15 amino acids. The V segment lost 3 bases and the J segment 4 bases; nucleotides outside the gene matches: 6. Germline V gene data show CDR1 as LGHDT and CDR2 as YNNKEL (reference sequence). CDR3 in DNA: TGTGCCAGCAGCCATCGGCGGGGGGGCCGAGAGACCCAGTACTTC. Its protein is CASSHRRGGRETQYF.

V usage is TRBV4-1 and J usage is TRBJ1-5; maybe TRBD1 (6 bases). Between the trimmed V and J ends, which lost 1 base and 3 bases, there was a span of 7 bases. The CDR3 is made up of 14 amino acids. The germline V gene encodes CDR1 MGHRA and CDR2 YSYEKL. CDR3 DNA: TGCGCCAGCAGCCAAGGACAGGACAATCAGCCCCAGCATTTT. This translates into CASSQGQDNQPQHF.

This sequence joins TRBV15 and TRBJ2-3, with a weak D call TRBD1 (6 bases). Trimming removed 0 bases from V and 0 bases from J, with 25 bases in between. The germline V gene encodes CDR1 LNHNV and CDR2 YYDKDF (reference sequence). There are 21 residues in the CDR3. Written as DNA, the CDR3 is TGTGCCACCAGCAGAGATTCGGCCAGGGGCCACTCCTTAATCAGCACAGATACGCAGTATTTT. This translates into CATSRDSARGHSLISTDTQYF.

This chain joins TRBV11-1 and TRBJ2-3; 11 positions match TRBD2. The CDR3 loop spans 15 amino acids. V dropped 0 bases and J dropped 14; count of bases not matched to a gene: 10. The germline CDR1 and CDR2 sequences are SGHAT and FQDESV (reference sequence). CDR3 DNA: TGTGCCAGCAGCTTAGCTCTAGCGGGGGGCCGCGCTCCGTATTTT. This translates into CASSLALAGGRAPYF. Full variable domain (outside the CDR3, taken from reference TRBV11-1 and TRBJ2-3): EAEVAQSPRYKITEKSQAVAFWCDPISGHATLYWYRQILGQGPELLVQFQDESVVDDSQLPKDRFSAERLKGVDSTLKIQPAELGDSAMYLCASSLALAGGRAPYFGPGTRLTVL.

The CDR3 nucleotides read TGTGCCAGCAGCTTAAGGGCCCGGGAGACATCCTCAAGACTTTACCAAGAGACCCAGTACTTC. Residues: CASSLRARETSSRLYQETQYF. This chain links TRBV7-8 with TRBJ2-5; D may be TRBD2 (6 bases). CDR1 and CDR2 from the germline V gene are SGHVS and FQNEAQ. The CDR3 sequence is 21 residues long. V lost 2 bases and J lost 0, with 28 bases in between.